This section outlines one T cell receptor (beta chain) sequence together with its context. The data were taken from a study of blood T cell repertoires in COVID-19. On the study more broadly: The United States, Italy and Spain supplied acute and convalescent COVID-19 samples. T cells, B-cell-depleted T cells, or PBMCs supplied cDNA or gDNA.

In the original analysis: Reference gene primers were amplified, and this amplification served to estimate nucleated cell counts. Sequencing was performed with immunoSEQ multiplex PCR; in TCRdb, only in-frame clones are kept and a portion is missing. The V and J calls and the clone size are those of that table, but D and trimming were determined from the DNA. Of 150,000 or so clones listed, about four fifths were seen once; the top ten hold more than 2.5%. The CDR3 is 13 amino acids. Germline CDR1 and CDR2: KGHSH and LQKENI. The V gene lost 3 bases and the J gene lost 2 bases, with 7 bases spanning the gap.

The chain joins TRBV18 to TRBJ2-5; D gene ambiguous. The material sequenced was peripheral blood. This TCR derives from a woman of 80 years or more with acute or convalescent COVID-19. As DNA, the CDR3 is TGTGCCAGCTCACCCCTATATCAAGAGACCCAGTACTTC. It translates to CASSPLYQETQYF.